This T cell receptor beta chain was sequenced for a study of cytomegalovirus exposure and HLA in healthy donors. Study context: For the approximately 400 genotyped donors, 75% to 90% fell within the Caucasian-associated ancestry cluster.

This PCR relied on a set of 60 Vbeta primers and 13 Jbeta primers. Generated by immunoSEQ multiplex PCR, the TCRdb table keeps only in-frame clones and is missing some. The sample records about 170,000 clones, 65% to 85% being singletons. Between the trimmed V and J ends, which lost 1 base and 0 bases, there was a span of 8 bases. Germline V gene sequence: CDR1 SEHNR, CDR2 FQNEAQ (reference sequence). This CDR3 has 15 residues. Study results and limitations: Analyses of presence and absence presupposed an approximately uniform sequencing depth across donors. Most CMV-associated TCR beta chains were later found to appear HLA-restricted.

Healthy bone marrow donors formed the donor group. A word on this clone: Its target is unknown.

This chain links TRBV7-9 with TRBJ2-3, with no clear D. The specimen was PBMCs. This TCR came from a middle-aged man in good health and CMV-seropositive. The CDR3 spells CASSLVEASTDTQYF. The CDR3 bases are TGTGCCAGCAGCTTAGTCGAGGCTAGCACAGATACGCAGTATTTT.